This TCR beta chain came from a study of OX40 agonist ivuxolimab in advanced cancers. Study-wide context: Patients were treated with intravenous ivuxolimab, dosed at 0.01 to 10 mg/kg and infused every 2 weeks. Study-wide points: There was clonal expansion of CD4+ and CD8+ blood T cells by week 6 at 0.1 to 3.0 mg/kg.

As for this clone: The antigen is unknown.

Germline lookup yields CDR1 SGHDN and CDR2 FVKESK. The ends were cut back, 3 bases at V and 3 bases at J, with 8 bases in the middle. This CDR3 region has 13 residues. Clones were sequenced by immunoSEQ multiplex PCR, and TCRdb holds only the in-frame ones, with some missing. The sample has about 62,000 clones; 75% to 85% are singletons. Here the sequenced sample was CD4+ or CD8+ T cells sorted from blood, taken in a trial of the OX40 agonist ivuxolimab. The receptor's source is an adult with an advanced solid tumor such as melanoma, head and neck, liver or kidney cancer. The chain joins TRBV14 to TRBJ1-1; D gene uncertain. CDR3 loop: CASSHFRYTEAFF. CDR3 sequence (DNA): TGTGCCAGCAGCCACTTCAGATACACTGAAGCTTTCTTT.